The entry below gives a single TCR beta chain sequence along with its context. Its antigen is unknown. In the PCR, 60 Vbeta and 13 Jbeta primers were used. Libraries were prepared by immunoSEQ multiplex PCR; TCRdb keeps only in-frame clonotypes and omits some of them. The repertoire consists of 150,000 to 200,000 clones, with around 72% occurring once and the leading ten covering less than 3%. The sample comes from a study of cytomegalovirus exposure and HLA in healthy donors. Study results and limitations: After further analysis at a later stage, roughly 15,000 TCR beta sequences were associated with HLA alleles at 0.05 false discovery rate. On later analysis, the bulk of CMV-associated TCR beta chains appeared to be HLA-restricted. Exclusion as indistinguishable affected some V segments, including TRBV6-2 and TRBV6-3.

The CDR3 sequence is 16 residues long. The germline V and J ends were trimmed by 4 bases and 5 bases, with 17 bases remaining between them. Germline V gene sequence: CDR1 SGHAT, CDR2 FQNNGV. The chain is built from TRBV11-2 and TRBJ1-4; D call uncertain. The sequenced sample was PBMCs. This TCR derives from a female donor in good health and CMV-seronegative. The chain's CDR3 is CASSSGLGSPNEKLFF. DNA for the CDR3: TGTGCCAGCAGCTCGGGATTGGGCAGCCCGAATGAAAAACTGTTTTTT.